The clone carrying this TCR beta chain was seen once. The junction departs from the called germline gene at one end, perhaps through a read error. The iRepertoire nested amplicon-rescue multiplex PCR amplified TCR alpha and beta CDR3s from RNA. In TCRdb, the multiplex PCR reads were re-called with MiXCR into one record per CDR3 protein. Among about 190,000 distinct CDR3 sequences, 30% to 40% were seen once, and the ten largest hold 20% to 25%. This sample is drawn from a study of glioma-infiltrating T cells. CDR1 DFQATT and CDR2 SNEGSKA come from the germline V gene (reference sequence). This CDR3 has 13 amino acids.

The genes are TRBV20-1 and TRBJ1-1; the D gene is possibly TRBD1 (6 bases). This clonotype was obtained from a human donor with low-grade glioma or glioblastoma, undergoing nonglioma brain surgery, or in good health (not recorded which). Specimen: glioma tissue, nonneoplastic brain tissue, or PBMCs (not recorded which). The CDR3 DNA reads TGCGGTGCAAACGGACAGCTTATAACTGAAGCTTTCTTT. Translation gives CGANGQLITEAFF.